These 22 T cell receptor beta chains were sequenced from one sample in a study of blood T cell repertoires in COVID-19. Assay used: immunoSEQ multiplex PCR; TCRdb lists only in-frame clones, some missing. The data show approximately 150,000 clones, about 82% seen once. Sample: PBMCs or T cells enriched from blood (not recorded which). These receptors were taken from a woman in her forties who had recovered from COVID-19.

The chain couples TRBV3-1 (or the pseudogene TRBV3-2) to TRBJ2-7, with 11 bases fitting TRBD2. The CDR3 is 18 amino acids. The germline V gene encodes CDR1 LGHDT and CDR2 YNNKEL (reference sequence). V lost 0 bases, J lost 2 bases, and 9 bases stayed unmatched. The CDR3 is CASSQDRASGRQAYEQYF. The CDR3 coding sequence is TGTGCCAGCAGCCAAGATAGGGCTAGCGGGAGGCAGGCCTACGAGCAGTACTTC.

The sample holds one count of this clone. The rearrangement links TRBV5-1 to TRBJ2-7; D is perhaps TRBD1 (6 bases). V was shortened by 4 bases and J by 4 bases, with 15 bases between the two germline ends. In germline, CDR1 is SGHRS, CDR2 YFSETQ. CDR3 length equals 14 residues. CDR3 in amino acids: CASSRQGPNYEQYF. The CDR3 DNA reads as TGCGCCAGCAGCAGGCAGGGGCCCAATTACGAGCAGTACTTC.

The J gene is TRBJ1-1, the V gene TRBV3-1 (or the pseudogene TRBV3-2); perhaps TRBD1 as D (5 bases). Germline V lookup: CDR1 LGHDT, CDR2 YNNKEL (reference sequence). This CDR3 is 13 amino acids long. Trimming removed 4 bases from V and 4 bases from J, with 10 bases in between. The CDR3 is CASSPGGSTEAFF. CDR3 nucleotides: TGTGCCAGCAGCCCTGGGGGGAGCACTGAAGCTTTCTTT.

The chain links TRBV7-2 to TRBJ1-3, with TRBD1 matching over 9 bases. V lost 3 bases and J lost 3; bases outside the gene matches: 3. The CDR3 is 15 amino acids. Germline-derived CDR1 and CDR2 are SGHTA and FQGNSA. The CDR3 protein is CASSFRTGVGNTIYF. For the CDR3, the DNA is TGTGCCAGCAGCTTTCGGACAGGGGTTGGAAACACCATATATTTT.

The chain combines TRBV2 with TRBJ1-2; D is uncertain. Germline V CDR1 and CDR2: SNHLY, FYNNEI. V lost 7 bases and J lost 4, with 7 bases in between. The CDR3 spans 11 residues. The DNA for the CDR3 is TGTGCCAGCACAGAAAGCTATGGCTACACCTTC. Protein product: CASTESYGYTF. Filled out from reference TRBV2 and TRBJ1-2, the complete variable domain reads EPEVTQTPSHQVTQMGQEVILRCVPISNHLYFYWYRQILGQKVEFLVSFYNNEISEKSEIFDDQFSVERPDGSNFTLKIRSTKLEDSAMYFCASTESYGYTFGSGTRLTVV.

This rearrangement joins TRBV2 to TRBJ1-5, with D maybe TRBD1 (5 bases). The CDR3 extends over 15 amino acids. V was cut by 3 bases and J by 2 bases, with 11 bases left in between. The germline V gene encodes CDR1 SNHLY and CDR2 FYNNEI. The CDR3 DNA reads as TGTGCCAGCAGTGAGGGGGGGGTGGGCAATCAGCCCCAGCATTTT. It specifies CASSEGGVGNQPQHF.

The chain carries TRBV27 and TRBJ2-7, with a possible D match to TRBD2 (7 bases). From germline, CDR1 is MNHEY and CDR2 SMNVEV (reference sequence). The germline V and J ends were trimmed by 3 bases and 2 bases, with 11 bases remaining between them. CDR3 length equals 14 residues. In DNA, the CDR3 is TGTGCCAGCAGTTTGGGGGGGGCTCCCTACGAGCAGTACTTC. Translating gives CASSLGGAPYEQYF.

V is TRBV13 and J is TRBJ2-5, with 11 bases that match TRBD2. The CDR3 is 16 residues long. Germline CDR1 reads PRHDT; CDR2 reads FYEKMQ (reference sequence). The V and J ends lost 5 bases and 5 bases, in that order; junction bases with no gene match: 10. The CDR3 DNA is TGTGCCAGCAGCCCCGTTAGCGGGAGGGCCGGGGAGACCCAGTACTTC. This encodes CASSPVSGRAGETQYF.

The chain is built from TRBV5-1 and TRBJ1-1; no firm D call. Germline V gene sequence: CDR1 SGHRS, CDR2 YFSETQ. V lost 0 bases and J lost 1, with 7 bases in between. The CDR3 is 14 amino acids. CDR3 coding DNA: TGCGCCAGCAGCTTGGGGTCGAGGAACACTGAAGCTTTCTTT. It translates to CASSLGSRNTEAFF.

The chain uses TRBV7-3 and TRBJ2-3, with D possibly being TRBD2 (6 bases). Germline CDR1 is SGHTA and CDR2 is FQGTGA. This CDR3 is 17 amino acids long. The V end was cut by 2 bases, the J end by 2 bases, with 17 bases between. The CDR3 loop reads CASSLDGAGPNTDTQYF. DNA for the CDR3: TGTGCCAGCAGCTTAGATGGGGCGGGGCCTAACACAGATACGCAGTATTTT.

This clone was recorded once. The V and J genes are TRBV11-2 and TRBJ1-1; tentative D call: TRBD1 (6 bases). CDR1 and CDR2 from the germline V gene are SGHAT and FQNNGV. The CDR3 is 12 amino acids. V dropped 3 bases and J dropped 8 bases, with 10 bases sitting between them. The CDR3, as DNA: TGTGCCAGCAGCTTCGGGGGGCCCGAAGCTTTCTTT. Translating gives CASSFGGPEAFF. The full variable domain, completed using reference TRBV11-2 and TRBJ1-1, is EAGVAQSPRYKIIEKRQSVAFWCNPISGHATLYWYQQILGQGPKLLIQFQNNGVVDDSQLPKDRFSAERLKGVDSTLKIQPAKLEDSAVYLCASSFGGPEAFFGQGTRLTVV.

The V call is TRBV27, the J call TRBJ2-5, with TRBD2 identical over 8 bases. The CDR3 length is 16 residues. The ends lost 2 bases at V and 1 base at J; junction bases unmatched: 6. Germline V gene lookup returns CDR1 MNHEY and CDR2 SMNVEV (reference sequence). CDR3 sequence reads: CASSLIGLAGQETQYF. The CDR3 nucleotides are TGTGCCAGCAGTTTAATAGGCCTAGCGGGCCAAGAGACCCAGTACTTC.

This clone was detected once. The chain links TRBV6-5 to TRBJ1-1; 7 bases line up with TRBD1. V lost 6 bases, J lost 3 bases, and 7 bases stayed unmatched. Germline V gene data show CDR1 as MNHEY and CDR2 as SVGAGI. CDR3 size: 14 residues. CDR3: CASRTDRVHTEAFF. The CDR3, as DNA: TGTGCCAGCAGGACAGACAGGGTTCACACTGAAGCTTTCTTT.

The gene calls are TRBV4-2 and TRBJ2-7, with 11 bases matching TRBD1. In germline, CDR1 is LGHNA, CDR2 YNFKEQ. The CDR3 runs 16 residues. V dropped 0 bases and J dropped 4; count of bases not matched to a gene: 5. CDR3 region: CASSQDPGQGAYEQYF. CDR3 DNA: TGTGCCAGCAGCCAAGATCCAGGACAGGGGGCTTACGAGCAGTACTTC.

This clone showed up just once. This sequence joins TRBV12-5 and TRBJ1-5; 10 bases fit TRBD1. V shed 0 bases, J shed 4 bases, and the junction held 6 bases outside the gene matches. This CDR3 comprises 17 residues. From germline, CDR1 is LGHNT and CDR2 FRNRAP. The CDR3 nucleotides are TGTGCTAGTGGTTTGGTACGCCCGGGACAGGGGAATCAGCCCCAGCATTTT. Encoded protein: CASGLVRPGQGNQPQHF.

This chain uses TRBV11-2 with TRBJ1-4; TRBD1 aligns across 12 bases. This CDR3 region has 19 residues. CDR1 is SGHAT and CDR2 is FQNNGV in the germline V gene. Trimming removed 5 bases from V and 3 bases from J; junction bases left unmatched: 13. CDR3 sequence (DNA): TGTGCCAGCAGCCCCCTATCGGGGACAGGGGGCGCGGCTAATGAAAAACTGTTTTTT. As protein: CASSPLSGTGGAANEKLFF.

CDR3 region: CASSLWGGLQETQYF. CDR3 in DNA: TGTGCCAGCAGTTTGTGGGGGGGACTACAAGAGACCCAGTACTTC. V gene TRBV27 combines with J gene TRBJ2-5; 7 nucleotides line up with TRBD2. The germline V gene encodes CDR1 MNHEY and CDR2 SMNVEV (reference sequence). V lost 3 bases, J lost 2 bases, and 6 bases stayed unmatched. This CDR3 has 15 residues.

This chain uses TRBV7-9 with TRBJ2-7; 12 bases align to TRBD2. The CDR3 runs 16 residues. The V gene's germline CDR1 is SEHNR and CDR2 FQNEAQ (reference sequence). With 4 bases clipped from V and 2 bases from J, the junction kept 6 bases outside the gene matches. CDR3 loop: CASSWERTSGTYEQYF. Written as DNA, the CDR3 is TGTGCCAGCAGCTGGGAGAGGACTAGCGGGACCTACGAGCAGTACTTC.

The CDR3 is CATSRPGHLRGGDTEAFF. The CDR3 DNA follows: TGTGCCACCAGCAGGCCTGGCCATCTCCGTGGCGGGGACACTGAAGCTTTCTTT. The rearrangement joins TRBV15 to TRBJ1-1; D gene ambiguous. Trimming took off 3 bases at V and 3 bases at J, with 23 bases between the two ends. There are 18 residues in the CDR3. Germline V gene lookup returns CDR1 LNHNV and CDR2 YYDKDF (reference sequence).

The rearrangement links TRBV5-4 to TRBJ2-3, with 11 positions matching TRBD2. Germline V gene lookup returns CDR1 SGHNT and CDR2 YYREEE (reference sequence). The CDR3 is made up of 17 amino acids. V gave up 3 bases and J gave up 5 bases; unmatched junction bases: 11. In DNA, the CDR3 is TGTGCCAGCAGCTCCCCTACTAGCGGGAGAGTGGTAGATACGCAGTATTTT. Its protein is CASSSPTSGRVVDTQYF.

V is TRBV2 and J is TRBJ2-3, with 10 positions matching TRBD2. The CDR3 is made up of 16 amino acids. V lost 2 bases to trimming and J lost 3 bases; unmatched junction nucleotides: 5. Germline CDR1 SNHLY, CDR2 FYNNEI. Here the CDR3 reads CASSELRTSGTDTQYF. The CDR3 nucleotides read TGTGCCAGCAGTGAACTTAGGACTAGCGGAACAGATACGCAGTATTTT.

This chain links TRBV13 with TRBJ1-1; D perhaps matches TRBD1 (6 bases). The CDR3 contains 15 residues. Trimming removed 5 bases at V and 3 bases at J, with 16 bases between. Germline CDR1 and CDR2: PRHDT and FYEKMQ (reference sequence). The DNA for the CDR3 is TGTGCCAGCAGCCCCCTACAGGGAAGGGACACTGAAGCTTTCTTT. Its protein product is CASSPLQGRDTEAFF.